This T cell receptor (beta chain) comes out of a study of cytomegalovirus exposure and HLA in healthy donors. Study-level background: Previous work identified 90 million to 130 million unique TCR beta sequences from around 200 million T cells.

This CDR3 is built from 14 residues. Germline V gives CDR1 MNHNY, CDR2 SVGAGI (reference sequence). Losses at the gene ends were 7 bases for V and 8 bases for J; bases not matched to a gene: 11. Findings and caveats of the study: Sequencing had likely introduced a cluster of highly shared sequence variants as an artifact. In a later analysis, V- and J-gene trimming of beta chains associated with a DCLRE1C missense variant, replicated independently. TRBV6-2, TRBV6-3 and other indistinguishable V segments were excluded.

This clone has just a few counts. The antigen is unknown. This PCR relied on a set of 60 Vbeta primers and 13 Jbeta primers. Sequencing was performed with immunoSEQ multiplex PCR; in TCRdb, only in-frame clones are kept and a portion is missing. The sample shows approximately 150,000 clones, about four fifths of them seen only once. This TCR was recovered from a young man in good health and CMV-seropositive. The sequenced sample was PBMCs. This sequence joins TRBV6-6 and TRBJ1-2, with 9 bases that match TRBD1. The CDR3 here is CASTGRQGGRGYTF. The CDR3 DNA is TGTGCCAGCACGGGTAGACAGGGGGGGAGGGGCTACACCTTC.